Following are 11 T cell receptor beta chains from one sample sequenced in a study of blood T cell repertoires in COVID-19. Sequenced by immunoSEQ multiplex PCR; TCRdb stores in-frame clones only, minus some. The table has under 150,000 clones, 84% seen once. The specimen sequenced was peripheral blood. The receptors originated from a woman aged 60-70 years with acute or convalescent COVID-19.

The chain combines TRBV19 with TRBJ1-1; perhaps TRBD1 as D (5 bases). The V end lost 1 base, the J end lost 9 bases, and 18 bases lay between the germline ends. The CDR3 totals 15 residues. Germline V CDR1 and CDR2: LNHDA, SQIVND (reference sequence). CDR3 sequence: CASSIVGGGRGKAFF. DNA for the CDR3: TGTGCCAGTAGTATAGTAGGCGGCGGTAGGGGAAAAGCTTTCTTT. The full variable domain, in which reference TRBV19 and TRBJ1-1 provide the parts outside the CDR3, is DGGITQSPKYLFRKEGQNVTLSCEQNLNHDAMYWYRQDPGQGLRLIYYSQIVNDFQKGDIAEGYSVSREKKESFPLTVTSAQKNPTAFYLCASSIVGGGRGKAFFGQGTRLTVV.

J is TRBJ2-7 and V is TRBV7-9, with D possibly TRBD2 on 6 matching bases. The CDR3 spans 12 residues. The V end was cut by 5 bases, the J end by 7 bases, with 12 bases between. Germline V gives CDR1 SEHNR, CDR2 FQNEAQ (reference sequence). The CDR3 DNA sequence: TGTGCCAGCAGCCGAAGGGCGGGGGAGCAGTACTTC. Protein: CASSRRAGEQYF.

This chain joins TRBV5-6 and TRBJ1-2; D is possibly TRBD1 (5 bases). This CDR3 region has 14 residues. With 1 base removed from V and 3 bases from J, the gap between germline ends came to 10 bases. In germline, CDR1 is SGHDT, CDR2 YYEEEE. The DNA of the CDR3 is TGTGCCAGCAGCTTGCCTGGGGGGGACTATGGCTACACCTTC. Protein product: CASSLPGGDYGYTF.

CDR3 in amino acids: CATGLAGGTGELFF. DNA for the CDR3: TGTGCCACTGGACTAGCGGGAGGTACCGGGGAGCTGTTTTTT. The rearrangement joins TRBV10-3 to TRBJ2-2, with 14 bases fitting TRBD2. Germline V gives CDR1 ENHRY, CDR2 SYGVKD. The CDR3 is made up of 14 amino acids. V lost 10 bases to trimming and J lost 5 bases; unmatched junction nucleotides: 3.

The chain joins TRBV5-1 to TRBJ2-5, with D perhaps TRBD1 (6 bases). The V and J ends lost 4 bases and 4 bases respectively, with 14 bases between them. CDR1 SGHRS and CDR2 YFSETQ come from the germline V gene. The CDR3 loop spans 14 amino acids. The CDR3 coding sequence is TGCGCCAGCAGCGTTACAGGGCCGGGAGAGACCCAGTACTTC. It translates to CASSVTGPGETQYF.

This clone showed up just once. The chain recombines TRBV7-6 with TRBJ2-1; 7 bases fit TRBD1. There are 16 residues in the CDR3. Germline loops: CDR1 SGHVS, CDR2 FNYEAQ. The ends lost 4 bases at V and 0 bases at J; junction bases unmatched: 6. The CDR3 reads CASSSRTGNSYNEQFF. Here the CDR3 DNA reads TGTGCCAGCAGCTCCCGGACAGGAAACTCCTACAATGAGCAGTTCTTC.

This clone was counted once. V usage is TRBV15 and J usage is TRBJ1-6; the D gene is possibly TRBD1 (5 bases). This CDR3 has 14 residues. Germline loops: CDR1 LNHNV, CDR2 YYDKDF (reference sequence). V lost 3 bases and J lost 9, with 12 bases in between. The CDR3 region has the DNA TGTGCCACCAGCAGGGATAGGGGCCTTTCACCCCTCCACTTT. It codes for CATSRDRGLSPLHF.

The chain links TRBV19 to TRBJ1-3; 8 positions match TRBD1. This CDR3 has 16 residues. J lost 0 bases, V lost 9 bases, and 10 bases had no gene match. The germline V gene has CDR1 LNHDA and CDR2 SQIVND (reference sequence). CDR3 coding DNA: TGTGCCAGGAAGGACAGGGCTCCCGACTCTGGAAACACCATATATTTT. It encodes CARKDRAPDSGNTIYF.

The chain's CDR3 is CASNRFALSSGNTIYF. The CDR3 bases are TGTGCCAGCAACCGATTTGCCCTAAGCTCTGGAAACACCATATATTTT. This sequence joins TRBV5-5 and TRBJ1-3, with no clear D. The V end lost 6 bases, the J end lost 0 bases, and 16 bases lay between the germline ends. CDR3 length equals 16 residues. Germline lookup yields CDR1 SGHKS and CDR2 YYEKEE (reference sequence).

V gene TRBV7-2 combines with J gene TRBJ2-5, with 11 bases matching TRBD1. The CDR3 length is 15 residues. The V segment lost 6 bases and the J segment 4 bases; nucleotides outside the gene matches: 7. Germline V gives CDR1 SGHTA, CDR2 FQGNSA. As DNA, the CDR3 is TGTGCCAGCAGAAACGGACAGGGGGCTGGAGAGACCCAGTACTTC. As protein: CASRNGQGAGETQYF.

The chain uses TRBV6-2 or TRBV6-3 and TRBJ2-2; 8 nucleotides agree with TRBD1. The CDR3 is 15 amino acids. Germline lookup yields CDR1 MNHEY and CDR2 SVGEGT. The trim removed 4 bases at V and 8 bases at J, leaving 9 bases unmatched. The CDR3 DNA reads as TGTGCCAGCAGTTCGACAGGGGCCCTCGGAGGGGAGCTGTTTTTT. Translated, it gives CASSSTGALGGELFF.